This is a list of T cell receptor beta chains from one sample in a study of T cells after yellow fever vaccination. A single record per CDR3 protein comes from TCRdb applying MiXCR to the 5' RACE reads. The sample has 150,000 to 200,000 distinct CDR3 sequences, approximately 6.2% seen once. The sample was CD4+ T cells sorted from PBMCs, taken on the day of the first yellow fever vaccination. The receptors come from a man younger than 35 who received the YFV17D yellow fever vaccine. The CDR3 runs from the conserved cysteine through the conserved F or W. Each record gives: D gene, J gene, V gene, clone size, CDR3 protein, CDR3 DNA. D genes are given only for firm matches. Size values are once, few and many counts, or a class for expanded clones, and some rows have none.

D gene: .
J gene: TRBJ1-1
V gene: TRBV12-3/TRBV12-4
clone size: many
CDR3 protein: CASEGLIGGTEAFF
CDR3 DNA: TGTGCCAGCGAAGGGCTCATTGGGGGCACTGAAGCTTTCTTT

D gene: .
J gene: TRBJ2-6
V gene: TRBV5-1
clone size: few
CDR3 protein: CASSLGATTYSGANVLTF
CDR3 DNA: TGCGCCAGCAGCTTGGGGGCGACCACTTACTCTGGGGCCAACGTCCTGACTTTC

D gene: TRBD1
J gene: TRBJ2-1
V gene: TRBV7-2
clone size: .
CDR3 protein: CASSLVGTGAYNEQFF
CDR3 DNA: TGTGCCAGCAGCTTAGTGGGGACAGGGGCCTACAATGAGCAGTTCTTC

D gene: TRBD1
J gene: TRBJ1-5
V gene: TRBV6-1
clone size: many
CDR3 protein: CASSGSRTGVGVQPQHF
CDR3 DNA: TGTGCCAGCAGTGGATCTAGGACAGGGGTTGGTGTTCAGCCCCAGCATTTT

D gene: TRBD2
J gene: TRBJ2-5
V gene: TRBV18
clone size: .
CDR3 protein: CASRGLTGETQYF
CDR3 DNA: TGTGCCAGCCGGGGACTAACCGGGGAGACCCAGTACTTC

D gene: TRBD2
J gene: TRBJ2-3
V gene: TRBV12-3/TRBV12-4
clone size: many
CDR3 protein: CASSWSQRGVTDTQYF
CDR3 DNA: TGTGCCAGCAGTTGGTCTCAGCGGGGCGTCACAGATACGCAGTATTTT

D gene: .
J gene: TRBJ2-5
V gene: TRBV5-1
clone size: few
CDR3 protein: CASSLGHLQETQYF
CDR3 DNA: TGCGCCAGCAGCTTGGGTCATCTCCAAGAGACCCAGTACTTC

D gene: TRBD1
J gene: TRBJ1-6
V gene: TRBV9
clone size: .
CDR3 protein: CASSPPQGFDSPLHF
CDR3 DNA: TGTGCCAGCAGCCCGCCACAGGGGTTCGATTCACCCCTCCACTTT

D gene: TRBD1
J gene: TRBJ2-1
V gene: TRBV10-3
clone size: many
CDR3 protein: CAISGRDRVGNEQFF
CDR3 DNA: TGTGCCATCAGTGGCAGGGACAGGGTTGGGAATGAGCAGTTCTTC

D gene: .
J gene: TRBJ1-1
V gene: TRBV29-1
clone size: many
CDR3 protein: CSVVRSEAFF
CDR3 DNA: TGCAGCGTGGTCAGGAGTGAAGCTTTCTTT

D gene: .
J gene: TRBJ2-2
V gene: TRBV12-3/TRBV12-4
clone size: many
CDR3 protein: CASRKAGELFF
CDR3 DNA: TGTGCCAGCAGGAAGGCCGGGGAGCTGTTTTTT

D gene: .
J gene: TRBJ2-5
V gene: TRBV5-4
clone size: many
CDR3 protein: CASSSPLGGQETQYF
CDR3 DNA: TGTGCCAGCAGCTCCCCTCTAGGGGGGCAAGAGACCCAGTACTTC

D gene: .
J gene: TRBJ1-5
V gene: TRBV18
clone size: few
CDR3 protein: CASSPLSGSNQPQHF
CDR3 DNA: TGTGCCAGCTCACCACTATCAGGGTCCAATCAGCCCCAGCATTTT

D gene: .
J gene: TRBJ2-5
V gene: TRBV6-2/TRBV6-3
clone size: few
CDR3 protein: CASSSWGKETQYF
CDR3 DNA: TGTGCCAGCTCCTCGTGGGGAAAAGAGACCCAGTACTTC

D gene: TRBD1
J gene: TRBJ2-1
V gene: TRBV6-1
clone size: many
CDR3 protein: CASSKLRDSFYEQFF
CDR3 DNA: TGTGCCAGCAGCAAACTCCGGGACAGCTTTTATGAGCAGTTCTTC

D gene: TRBD2
J gene: TRBJ2-1
V gene: TRBV20-1
clone size: .
CDR3 protein: CSARGIGGGYNEQFF
CDR3 DNA: TGCAGTGCTAGGGGTATTGGGGGGGGCTACAATGAGCAGTTCTTC

D gene: TRBD2
J gene: TRBJ2-5
V gene: TRBV20-1
clone size: many
CDR3 protein: CSASRRSGEETQYF
CDR3 DNA: TGCAGTGCTAGTCGGCGTAGCGGGGAAGAGACCCAGTACTTC

D gene: .
J gene: TRBJ2-2
V gene: TRBV25-1
clone size: few
CDR3 protein: CASRDRRTAGELFF
CDR3 DNA: TGTGCCAGCAGGGACAGACGGACCGCCGGGGAGCTGTTTTTT

D gene: .
J gene: TRBJ2-5
V gene: TRBV14
clone size: few
CDR3 protein: CASSQTALFSGTRMYQETQYF
CDR3 DNA: TGTGCCAGCAGCCAGACAGCCCTGTTTTCCGGGACACGAATGTACCAAGAGACCCAGTACTTC

D gene: TRBD1
J gene: TRBJ1-6
V gene: TRBV12-3/TRBV12-4
clone size: few
CDR3 protein: CASRQGRTYNSPLHF
CDR3 DNA: TGTGCCAGCAGACAGGGGAGGACCTATAATTCACCCCTCCACTTT

D gene: .
J gene: TRBJ1-1
V gene: TRBV18
clone size: few
CDR3 protein: CASSKQVEMNTEAFF
CDR3 DNA: TGTGCCAGCTCAAAACAGGTTGAGATGAACACTGAAGCTTTCTTT

D gene: TRBD1
J gene: TRBJ2-7
V gene: TRBV5-1
clone size: .
CDR3 protein: CASRTAGQGYEQYF
CDR3 DNA: TGCGCCAGCCGGACCGCGGGACAGGGCTACGAGCAGTACTTC

D gene: .
J gene: TRBJ2-5
V gene: TRBV6-2/TRBV6-3
clone size: .
CDR3 protein: CASRESETQYF
CDR3 DNA: TGTGCCAGCAGAGAAAGTGAGACCCAGTACTTC

D gene: TRBD1
J gene: TRBJ2-1
V gene: TRBV5-5
clone size: many
CDR3 protein: CASSDKLETGFLNEQFF
CDR3 DNA: TGTGCCAGCAGCGACAAATTGGAGACAGGGTTTCTTAATGAGCAGTTCTTC

D gene: .
J gene: TRBJ1-3
V gene: TRBV18
clone size: few
CDR3 protein: CASSPTGGSGNTIYF
CDR3 DNA: TGTGCCAGCTCACCAACGGGAGGGTCTGGAAACACCATATATTTT

D gene: .
J gene: TRBJ2-7
V gene: TRBV5-4
clone size: many
CDR3 protein: CASSPSPSDSYEQYF
CDR3 DNA: TGTGCCAGCAGCCCCAGCCCAAGCGACAGTTACGAGCAGTACTTC

D gene: .
J gene: TRBJ2-1
V gene: TRBV5-1
clone size: many
CDR3 protein: CASCRGQVAGNEQFF
CDR3 DNA: TGCGCCAGCTGCCGGGGCCAAGTAGCAGGCAATGAGCAGTTCTTC

D gene: .
J gene: TRBJ1-5
V gene: TRBV2
clone size: many
CDR3 protein: CASTVGENQPQHF
CDR3 DNA: TGTGCCAGCACGGTAGGGGAGAATCAGCCCCAGCATTTT

D gene: TRBD1
J gene: TRBJ1-5
V gene: TRBV7-2
clone size: few
CDR3 protein: CASSQGQGAYSNQPQHF
CDR3 DNA: TGTGCCAGCAGCCAGGGACAGGGGGCTTATAGCAATCAGCCCCAGCATTTT

D gene: TRBD1
J gene: TRBJ1-2
V gene: TRBV24-1
clone size: .
CDR3 protein: CATSDYAAPGTGGSNYGYTF
CDR3 DNA: TGTGCCACCAGTGATTACGCAGCGCCCGGGACAGGGGGCTCTAACTATGGCTACACCTTC

D gene: .
J gene: TRBJ1-5
V gene: TRBV2
clone size: .
CDR3 protein: CASRSRDGPNQPQHF
CDR3 DNA: TGTGCCAGCAGGAGCCGAGACGGCCCCAATCAGCCCCAGCATTTT

D gene: .
J gene: TRBJ2-6
V gene: TRBV6-5
clone size: few
CDR3 protein: CASSSGSPSGANVLTF
CDR3 DNA: TGTGCCAGCAGTTCAGGGAGTCCCTCTGGGGCCAACGTCCTGACTTTC

D gene: TRBD1
J gene: TRBJ2-4
V gene: TRBV7-2
clone size: .
CDR3 protein: CASSLAGTGLNIQYF
CDR3 DNA: TGTGCCAGCAGCTTAGCCGGGACAGGTCTAAACATTCAGTACTTC

D gene: .
J gene: TRBJ1-6
V gene: TRBV7-3
clone size: .
CDR3 protein: CASSLSGVGSPLHF
CDR3 DNA: TGTGCCAGCAGCTTATCTGGGGTCGGTTCACCCCTCCACTTT

D gene: TRBD1
J gene: TRBJ2-7
V gene: TRBV20-1
clone size: many
CDR3 protein: CSARLQGESYEQYF
CDR3 DNA: TGCAGTGCTAGACTCCAGGGGGAATCCTACGAGCAGTACTTC

D gene: .
J gene: TRBJ1-1
V gene: TRBV12-3/TRBV12-4
clone size: .
CDR3 protein: CASSLMGTVTEAFF
CDR3 DNA: TGTGCCAGCAGTTTAATGGGTACCGTTACTGAAGCTTTCTTT

D gene: .
J gene: TRBJ1-1
V gene: TRBV7-2
clone size: .
CDR3 protein: CASSLVGNPNTEAFF
CDR3 DNA: TGTGCCAGCAGCTTAGTGGGGAACCCTAACACTGAAGCTTTCTTT

D gene: .
J gene: TRBJ1-2
V gene: TRBV6-5
clone size: few
CDR3 protein: CASSHLGGTGLMQTF
CDR3 DNA: TGTGCCAGCAGTCACCTCGGTGGGACCGGCCTTATGCAGACCTTC

D gene: .
J gene: TRBJ2-5
V gene: TRBV5-1
clone size: many
CDR3 protein: CASSSGSQETQYF
CDR3 DNA: TGCGCCAGCAGCTCTGGATCTCAAGAGACCCAGTACTTC

D gene: TRBD2
J gene: TRBJ2-1
V gene: TRBV24-1
clone size: few
CDR3 protein: CATSDSRIAGGPYNEQFF
CDR3 DNA: TGTGCCACCAGTGATTCCCGGATAGCGGGGGGTCCCTACAATGAGCAGTTCTTC

D gene: .
J gene: TRBJ2-1
V gene: TRBV27
clone size: few
CDR3 protein: CASSPNGRGPTYNEQFF
CDR3 DNA: TGTGCCAGCAGTCCAAATGGTCGGGGCCCTACTTACAATGAGCAGTTCTTC

D gene: .
J gene: TRBJ1-6
V gene: TRBV11-2
clone size: few
CDR3 protein: CASSLSGALGGSPLHF
CDR3 DNA: TGTGCCAGCAGCCTATCAGGGGCCCTAGGGGGTTCACCCCTCCACTTT

D gene: TRBD1
J gene: TRBJ1-3
V gene: TRBV5-1
clone size: many
CDR3 protein: CASSPDRGRNTIYF
CDR3 DNA: TGCGCCAGCAGCCCCGACAGGGGAAGAAACACCATATATTTT

D gene: .
J gene: TRBJ2-3
V gene: TRBV18
clone size: many
CDR3 protein: CASSPDGSGTDTQYF
CDR3 DNA: TGTGCCAGCTCACCGGACGGCTCCGGCACAGATACGCAGTATTTT

D gene: TRBD1
J gene: TRBJ2-1
V gene: TRBV5-4
clone size: .
CDR3 protein: CASSPRDRGFEQFF
CDR3 DNA: TGTGCCAGCAGCCCGAGGGACAGGGGCTTTGAGCAGTTCTTC

D gene: .
J gene: TRBJ2-1
V gene: TRBV21-1
clone size: many
CDR3 protein: CASSLGPAGGFQKQFF
CDR3 DNA: TGTGCCAGCAGTCTTGGGCCGGCGGGGGGGTTTCAGAAGCAGTTCTTC

D gene: TRBD1
J gene: TRBJ2-2
V gene: TRBV7-2
clone size: many
CDR3 protein: CASSGDSRNTGELFF
CDR3 DNA: TGTGCCAGCAGCGGGGACAGCCGGAACACCGGGGAGCTGTTTTTT

D gene: .
J gene: TRBJ2-1
V gene: TRBV20-1
clone size: few
CDR3 protein: CSARDRRKGYNEQFF
CDR3 DNA: TGCAGTGCTAGAGATCGCCGTAAAGGGTACAATGAGCAGTTCTTC

D gene: .
J gene: TRBJ1-1
V gene: TRBV12-3/TRBV12-4
clone size: .
CDR3 protein: CASSFFPAKAFF
CDR3 DNA: TGTGCCAGCAGTTTTTTTCCTGCGAAAGCTTTCTTT

D gene: .
J gene: TRBJ2-3
V gene: TRBV5-1
clone size: few
CDR3 protein: CASSLAGGLNTQYF
CDR3 DNA: TGCGCCAGCAGCTTGGCCGGGGGTTTGAATACGCAGTATTTT

D gene: TRBD1
J gene: TRBJ1-2
V gene: TRBV12-3/TRBV12-4
clone size: .
CDR3 protein: CASSLGTGINNYGYTF
CDR3 DNA: TGTGCCAGCAGTTTGGGGACAGGGATAAATAACTATGGCTACACCTTC

D gene: .
J gene: TRBJ1-5
V gene: TRBV20-1
clone size: few
CDR3 protein: CSARDHFLGLNQPQHF
CDR3 DNA: TGCAGTGCTAGAGATCACTTCCTGGGGCTCAATCAGCCCCAGCATTTT

D gene: .
J gene: TRBJ2-1
V gene: TRBV24-1
clone size: .
CDR3 protein: CATSDYTGDSYDEQFF
CDR3 DNA: TGTGCCACCAGTGATTACACAGGGGACTCCTACGATGAGCAGTTCTTC

D gene: .
J gene: TRBJ2-1
V gene: TRBV24-1
clone size: many
CDR3 protein: CATSDPGHSYNEQFF
CDR3 DNA: TGTGCCACCAGTGATCCGGGACACTCCTACAATGAGCAGTTCTTC

D gene: .
J gene: TRBJ2-6
V gene: TRBV5-1
clone size: few
CDR3 protein: CASSLEGTSWGANVLTF
CDR3 DNA: TGCGCCAGCAGCTTGGAGGGCACCTCTTGGGGGGCCAACGTCCTGACTTTC

D gene: .
J gene: TRBJ1-1
V gene: TRBV5-1
clone size: .
CDR3 protein: CASSLIPGTSTEAFF
CDR3 DNA: TGCGCCAGCAGCTTAATCCCTGGGACAAGCACTGAAGCTTTCTTT

D gene: TRBD1
J gene: TRBJ1-1
V gene: TRBV5-1
clone size: many
CDR3 protein: CASSLDRANTEAFF
CDR3 DNA: TGCGCCAGCAGCTTAGACAGGGCGAACACTGAAGCTTTCTTT

D gene: TRBD2
J gene: TRBJ2-1
V gene: TRBV7-2
clone size: many
CDR3 protein: CASSLNPAGHNEQFF
CDR3 DNA: TGTGCCAGCAGCTTAAACCCAGCGGGGCACAATGAGCAGTTCTTC

D gene: .
J gene: TRBJ1-1
V gene: TRBV12-3/TRBV12-4
clone size: many
CDR3 protein: CASRLDGTEAFF
CDR3 DNA: TGTGCCAGCAGGCTGGACGGTACTGAAGCTTTCTTT

D gene: TRBD2
J gene: TRBJ2-3
V gene: TRBV28
clone size: few
CDR3 protein: CASSSGGARTDTQYF
CDR3 DNA: TGTGCCAGCTCAAGCGGGGGGGCCCGCACAGATACGCAGTATTTT